Presented here are 5 T cell receptor beta chains from one specimen sequenced in a study of beta chain features in type 1 diabetes (dated by TCRdb to 2017 to 2018). The library was built by means of the immunoSEQ multiplex PCR assay. All of the isolated RNA was reverse transcribed with the High Capacity cDNA Reverse Transcription Kit, so expressed TCRB transcripts were sequenced. This is the immuneACCESS table as TCRdb keeps it, with only in-frame sequences that have V and J called. A part of the clones is gone; compared with another copy, unresolved V genes explain less than half, and the rest is unexplained. In this sample the table shows roughly 450,000 clones, 11% of which occur a single time. 0.045% to 0.05% of the sample is held by the ten biggest clonotypes. The material sequenced was naive CD4+ T cells from blood. The cell subset or site label corresponds to: true naive CD4+ T cells. The receptors derive from a woman between 18 and 29 years old in good health.

This clone was recorded a few times. The rearrangement uses TRBV11-2 and TRBJ2-3, with D maybe TRBD1 (6 bases). Germline V gene data show CDR1 as SGHAT and CDR2 as FQNNGV. The CDR3 totals 17 residues. V lost 3 bases to trimming and J lost 1 base, with 17 bases between them. DNA for the CDR3: TGTGCCAGCAGCTTTGTTTACAGGGCCACGGGCACAGATACGCAGTATTTT. The encoded protein is CASSFVYRATGTDTQYF. The variable domain in full, with the rest retrieved from reference TRBV11-2 and TRBJ2-3, is EAGVAQSPRYKIIEKRQSVAFWCNPISGHATLYWYQQILGQGPKLLIQFQNNGVVDDSQLPKDRFSAERLKGVDSTLKIQPAKLEDSAVYLCASSFVYRATGTDTQYFGPGTRLTVL.

Note on this clone: Other DNA variants within this sample encode the same CDR3. The chain couples TRBV2 to TRBJ2-7; possible D gene TRBD1, 5 bases. Germline CDR1 SNHLY, CDR2 FYNNEI. V shed 4 bases and J shed 3 bases, with 7 bases lying between them. The length of the CDR3 is 12 residues. CDR3 DNA sequence: TGTGCCAGCAGTGGGCAGGGCTACGAGCAGTACGTC. Protein sequence: CASSGQGYEQYV.

This clone was seen a handful of times. V is TRBV9 and J is TRBJ1-5, with TRBD1 identical over 7 bases. CDR3 size: 14 residues. Trimming cost V 3 bases and J 5 bases; bases outside gene matches: 5. Germline loops: CDR1 SGDLS, CDR2 YYNGEE. This CDR3 is CASSARQGDQPQHF. CDR3 nucleotides: TGTGCCAGCAGCGCGCGACAGGGCGATCAGCCCCAGCATTTT. Looking up the rest from reference TRBV9 and TRBJ1-5 gives the full variable domain: DSGVTQTPKHLITATGQRVTLRCSPRSGDLSVYWYQQSLDQGLQFLIQYYNGEERAKGNILERFSAQQFPDLHSELNLSSLELGDSALYFCASSARQGDQPQHFGDGTRLSIL.

This clone was detected only a few times. The chain has TRBV29-1 and TRBJ2-5; tentative D call: TRBD2 (5 bases). The CDR3 loop spans 12 amino acids. V was shortened by 6 bases and J by 5 bases, with 13 bases between the two germline ends. CDR1 and CDR2 (germline): SQVTM, ANQGSEA. CDR3 DNA sequence: TGCAGCGTGGGAACTAGTCCGGAGACCCAGTACTTC. The encoded protein is CSVGTSPETQYF.

This clone has just a few counts. The V gene is TRBV13, the J gene TRBJ2-5; a weak D match, TRBD1 (5 bases). V lost 2 bases and J 6 bases, leaving 19 bases between the germline ends. Germline lookup yields CDR1 PRHDT and CDR2 FYEKMQ (reference sequence). The CDR3 runs to 16 residues. CDR3 amino acids: CASSLISAPGPKTQYF. In DNA form, the CDR3 reads TGTGCCAGCAGCTTAATATCGGCGCCAGGGCCCAAGACCCAGTACTTC. The full variable domain, rest sourced from reference TRBV13 and TRBJ2-5, is AAGVIQSPRHLIKEKRETATLKCYPIPRHDTVYWYQQGPGQDPQFLISFYEKMQSDKGSIPDRFSAQQFSDYHSELNMSSLELGDSALYFCASSLISAPGPKTQYFGPGTRLLVL.